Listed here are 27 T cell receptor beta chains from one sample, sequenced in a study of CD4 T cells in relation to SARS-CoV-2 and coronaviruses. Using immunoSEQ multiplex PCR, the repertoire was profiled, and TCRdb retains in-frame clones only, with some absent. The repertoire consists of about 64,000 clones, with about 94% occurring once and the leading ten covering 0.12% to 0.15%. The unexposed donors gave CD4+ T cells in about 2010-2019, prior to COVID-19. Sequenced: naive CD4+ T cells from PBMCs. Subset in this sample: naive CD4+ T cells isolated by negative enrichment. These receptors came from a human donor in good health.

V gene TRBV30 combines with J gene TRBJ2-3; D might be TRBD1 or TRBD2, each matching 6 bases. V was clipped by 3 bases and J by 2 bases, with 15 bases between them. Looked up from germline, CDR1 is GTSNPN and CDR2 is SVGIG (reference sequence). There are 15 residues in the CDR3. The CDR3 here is CAWRARGGFTDTQYF. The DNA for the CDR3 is TGTGCCTGGAGAGCCCGAGGGGGGTTCACAGATACGCAGTATTTT.

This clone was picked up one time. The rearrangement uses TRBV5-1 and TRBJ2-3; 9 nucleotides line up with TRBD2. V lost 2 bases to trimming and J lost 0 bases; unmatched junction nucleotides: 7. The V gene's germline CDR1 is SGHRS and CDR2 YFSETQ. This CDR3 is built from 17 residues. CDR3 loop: CASSFSGSGTSTDTQYF. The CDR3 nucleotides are TGCGCCAGCAGCTTTAGCGGGAGCGGGACTAGCACAGATACGCAGTATTTT.

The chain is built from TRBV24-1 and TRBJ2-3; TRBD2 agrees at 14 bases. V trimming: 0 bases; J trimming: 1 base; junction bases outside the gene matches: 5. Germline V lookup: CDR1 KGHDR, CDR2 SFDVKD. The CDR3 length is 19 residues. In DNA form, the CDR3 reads TGTGCCACCAGTGATTTGGGGACTAGCGGGAGAGGGGGCACAGATACGCAGTATTTT. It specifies CATSDLGTSGRGGTDTQYF.

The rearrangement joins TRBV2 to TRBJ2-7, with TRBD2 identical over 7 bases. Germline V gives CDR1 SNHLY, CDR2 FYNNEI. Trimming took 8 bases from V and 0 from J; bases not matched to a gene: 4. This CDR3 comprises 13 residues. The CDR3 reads CASLSGYSYEQYF. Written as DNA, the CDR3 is TGTGCCAGCCTTAGCGGGTACTCCTACGAGCAGTACTTC.

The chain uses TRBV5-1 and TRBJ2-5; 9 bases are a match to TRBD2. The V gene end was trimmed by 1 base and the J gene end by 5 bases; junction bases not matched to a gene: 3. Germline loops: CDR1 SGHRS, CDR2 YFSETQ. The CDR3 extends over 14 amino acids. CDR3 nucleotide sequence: TGCGCCAGCAGCTTGAAGGCGGGAGGGGAGACCCAGTACTTC. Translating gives CASSLKAGGETQYF.

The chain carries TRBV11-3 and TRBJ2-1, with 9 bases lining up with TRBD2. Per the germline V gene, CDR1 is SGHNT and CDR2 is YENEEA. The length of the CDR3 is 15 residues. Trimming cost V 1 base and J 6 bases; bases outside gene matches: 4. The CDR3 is CASSLGASGTNEQFF. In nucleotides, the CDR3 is TGTGCCAGCAGCTTAGGGGCTAGCGGGACCAATGAGCAGTTCTTC.

CDR3 sequence: CASSPRNGNTIYF. The DNA for the CDR3 is TGTGCCAGCAGCCCCCGGAATGGAAACACCATATATTTT. V gene TRBV7-8 combines with J gene TRBJ1-3, with D unresolved. The germline CDR1 and CDR2 sequences are SGHVS and FQNEAQ. This CDR3 has 13 residues. With 5 bases removed from V and 3 bases from J, the gap between germline ends came to 8 bases. Drawing the rest from reference TRBV7-8 and TRBJ1-3, the complete variable domain is GAGVSQSPRYKVAKRGQDVALRCDPISGHVSLFWYQQALGQGPEFLTYFQNEAQLDKSGLPSDRFFAERPEGSVSTLKIQRTQQEDSAVYLCASSPRNGNTIYFGEGSWLTVV.

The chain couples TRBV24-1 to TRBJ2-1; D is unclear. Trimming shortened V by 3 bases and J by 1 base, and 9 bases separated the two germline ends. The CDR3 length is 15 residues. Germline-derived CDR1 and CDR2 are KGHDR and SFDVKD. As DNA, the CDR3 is TGTGCCACCAGTGATCCCCAACAGTCCTACAATGAGCAGTTCTTC. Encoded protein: CATSDPQQSYNEQFF.

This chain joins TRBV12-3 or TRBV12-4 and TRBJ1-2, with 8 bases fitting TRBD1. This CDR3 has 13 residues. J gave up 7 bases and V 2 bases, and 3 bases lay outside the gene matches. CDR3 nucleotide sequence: TGTGCCAGCAGTTTATTCAGGGGGCCTGGCTACACCTTC. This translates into CASSLFRGPGYTF.

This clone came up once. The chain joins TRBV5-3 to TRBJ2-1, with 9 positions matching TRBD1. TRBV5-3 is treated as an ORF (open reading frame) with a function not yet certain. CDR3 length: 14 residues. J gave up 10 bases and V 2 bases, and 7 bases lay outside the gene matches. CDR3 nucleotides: TGTGCCAGAAGCTTTAAGGGACAGGGCCAAGAGCAGTTCTTC. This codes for CARSFKGQGQEQFF.

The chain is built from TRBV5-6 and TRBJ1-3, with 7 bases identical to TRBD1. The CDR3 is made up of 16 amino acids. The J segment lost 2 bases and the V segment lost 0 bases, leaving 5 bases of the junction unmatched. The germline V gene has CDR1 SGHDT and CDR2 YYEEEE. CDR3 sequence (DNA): TGTGCCAGCAGCTTGGGGGGCGGGACAGCTGGAAACACCATATATTTT. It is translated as CASSLGGGTAGNTIYF.

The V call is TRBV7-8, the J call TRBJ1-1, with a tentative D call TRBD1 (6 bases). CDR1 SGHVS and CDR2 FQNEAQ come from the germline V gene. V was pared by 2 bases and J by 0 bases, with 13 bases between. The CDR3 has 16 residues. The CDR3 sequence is CASSLQGFPLNTEAFF. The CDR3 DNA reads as TGTGCCAGCAGCTTACAGGGGTTTCCGTTGAACACTGAAGCTTTCTTT.

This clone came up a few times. CDR3 DNA sequence: TGTGCCAGTAGAACCTGGACAGGGGGGGACAATGAGCAGTTCTTC. It encodes CASRTWTGGDNEQFF. J is TRBJ2-1 and V is TRBV19, with 10 bases identical to TRBD1. In germline, CDR1 is LNHDA, CDR2 SQIVND (reference sequence). The CDR3 runs to 15 residues. The trim removed 6 bases at V and 5 bases at J, leaving 7 bases unmatched.

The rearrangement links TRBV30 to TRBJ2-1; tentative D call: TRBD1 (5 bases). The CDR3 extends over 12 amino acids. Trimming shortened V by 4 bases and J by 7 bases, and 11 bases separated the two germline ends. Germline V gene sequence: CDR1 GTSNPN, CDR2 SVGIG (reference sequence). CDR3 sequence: CAWTQGFNEQFF. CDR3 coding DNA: TGTGCCTGGACCCAGGGTTTTAATGAGCAGTTCTTC. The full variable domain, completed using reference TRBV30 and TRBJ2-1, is SQTIHQWPATLVQPVGSPLSLECTVEGTSNPNLYWYRQAAGRGLQLLFYSVGIGQISSEVPQNLSASRPQDRQFILSSKKLLLSDSGFYLCAWTQGFNEQFFGPGTRLTVL.

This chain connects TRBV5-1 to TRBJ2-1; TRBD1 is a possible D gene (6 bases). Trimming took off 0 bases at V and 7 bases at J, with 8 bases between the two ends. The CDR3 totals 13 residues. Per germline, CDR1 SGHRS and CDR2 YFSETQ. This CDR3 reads CASSLAQGNEQFF. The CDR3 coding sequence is TGCGCCAGCAGCTTGGCCCAGGGGAATGAGCAGTTCTTC. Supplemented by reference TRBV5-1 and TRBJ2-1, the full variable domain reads KAGVTQTPRYLIKTRGQQVTLSCSPISGHRSVSWYQQTPGQGLQFLFEYFSETQRNKGNFPGRFSGRQFSNSRSEMNVSTLELGDSALYLCASSLAQGNEQFFGPGTRLTVL.

CDR3 protein: CASGFDYSNQPQHF. The CDR3 bases are TGTGCCAGCGGCTTTGATTATAGCAATCAGCCCCAGCATTTT. This chain connects TRBV6-5 to TRBJ1-5; D not certain. There are 14 residues in the CDR3. The germline CDR1 and CDR2 sequences are MNHEY and SVGAGI. The V end lost 8 bases, the J end lost 0 bases, and 11 bases lay between the germline ends.

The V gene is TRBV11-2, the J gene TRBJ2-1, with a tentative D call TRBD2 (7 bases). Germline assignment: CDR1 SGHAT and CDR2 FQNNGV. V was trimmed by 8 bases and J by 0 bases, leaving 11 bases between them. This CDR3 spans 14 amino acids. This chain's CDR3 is CASAGAVSYNEQFF. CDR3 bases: TGTGCCAGCGCGGGGGCCGTCTCCTACAATGAGCAGTTCTTC.

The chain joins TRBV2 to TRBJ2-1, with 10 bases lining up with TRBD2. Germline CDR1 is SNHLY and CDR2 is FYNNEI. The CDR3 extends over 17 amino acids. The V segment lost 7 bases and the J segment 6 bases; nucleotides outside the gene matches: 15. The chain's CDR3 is CASTPNGLAGARNEQFF. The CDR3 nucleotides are TGTGCCAGCACCCCGAATGGCCTAGCGGGAGCCCGCAATGAGCAGTTCTTC.

The CDR3 DNA is TGTGCCAGCAGCCAAGCTGGGGGATCCGGGGCCACCGGGGAGCTGTTTTTT. Translation: CASSQAGGSGATGELFF. The V call is TRBV3-1 (or the pseudogene TRBV3-2), the J call TRBJ2-2; D tentatively fits TRBD1 or TRBD2 (5 bases each). Trimming shortened V by 1 base and J by 4 bases, and 16 bases separated the two germline ends. The CDR3 extends over 17 amino acids. Germline CDR1 reads LGHDT; CDR2 reads YNNKEL (reference sequence).

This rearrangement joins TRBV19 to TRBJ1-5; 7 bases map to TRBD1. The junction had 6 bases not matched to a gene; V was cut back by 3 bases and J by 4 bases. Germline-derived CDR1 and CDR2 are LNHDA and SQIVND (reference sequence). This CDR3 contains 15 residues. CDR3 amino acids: CASSIGTVLNQPQHF. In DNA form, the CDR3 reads TGTGCCAGTAGTATCGGGACAGTACTTAATCAGCCCCAGCATTTT.

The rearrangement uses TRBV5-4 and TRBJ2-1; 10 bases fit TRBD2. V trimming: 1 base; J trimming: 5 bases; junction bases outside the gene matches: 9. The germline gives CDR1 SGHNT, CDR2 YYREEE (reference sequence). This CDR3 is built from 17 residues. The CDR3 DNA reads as TGTGCCAGCAGCTTGCGACTGCTAGCGGGAGTCGACAATGAGCAGTTCTTC. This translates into CASSLRLLAGVDNEQFF.

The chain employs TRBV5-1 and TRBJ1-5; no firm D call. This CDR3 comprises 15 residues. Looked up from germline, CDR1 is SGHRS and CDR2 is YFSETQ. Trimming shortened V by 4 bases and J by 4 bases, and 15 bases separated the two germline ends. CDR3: CASSPGGQTNQPQHF. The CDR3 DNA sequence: TGCGCCAGCAGCCCGGGCGGGCAGACTAATCAGCCCCAGCATTTT.

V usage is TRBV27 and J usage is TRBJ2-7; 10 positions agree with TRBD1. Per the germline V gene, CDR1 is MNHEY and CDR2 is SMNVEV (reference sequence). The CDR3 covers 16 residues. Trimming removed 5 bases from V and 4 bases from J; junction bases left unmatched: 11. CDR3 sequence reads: CASSPDRGPSPYEQYF. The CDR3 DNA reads TGTGCCAGCAGTCCAGACAGGGGGCCCTCACCTTACGAGCAGTACTTC.

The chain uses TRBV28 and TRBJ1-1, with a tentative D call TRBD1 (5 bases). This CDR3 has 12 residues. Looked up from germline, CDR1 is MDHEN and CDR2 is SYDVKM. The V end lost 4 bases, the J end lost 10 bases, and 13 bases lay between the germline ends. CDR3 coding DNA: TGTGCCAGCAGTTCCCGGACATCGAGAGCTTTCTTT. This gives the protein CASSSRTSRAFF.

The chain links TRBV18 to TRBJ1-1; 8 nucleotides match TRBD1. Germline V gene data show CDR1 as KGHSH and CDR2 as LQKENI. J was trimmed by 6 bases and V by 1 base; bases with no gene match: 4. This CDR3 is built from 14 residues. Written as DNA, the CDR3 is TGTGCCAGCTCACCACAGGGACAGGAGCCTGAAGCTTTCTTT. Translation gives CASSPQGQEPEAFF.

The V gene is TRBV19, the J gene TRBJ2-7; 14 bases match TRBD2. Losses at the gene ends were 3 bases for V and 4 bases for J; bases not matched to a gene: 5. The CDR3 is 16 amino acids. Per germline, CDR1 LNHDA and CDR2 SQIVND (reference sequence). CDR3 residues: CASSMTSGRASYEQYF. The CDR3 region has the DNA TGTGCCAGTAGTATGACTAGCGGGAGGGCGTCTTACGAGCAGTACTTC.

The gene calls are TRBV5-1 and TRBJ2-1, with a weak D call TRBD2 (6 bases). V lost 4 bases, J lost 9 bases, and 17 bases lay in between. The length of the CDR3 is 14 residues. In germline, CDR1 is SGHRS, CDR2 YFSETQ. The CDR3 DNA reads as TGCGCCAGCAGCCCTGAGCGGTGGGGAGGTGAGCAGTTCTTC. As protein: CASSPERWGGEQFF.